The following is a T cell receptor (beta chain) sequence with its context. Its antigen remains unidentified. These data come from a study of graft-versus-host responses after intestinal transplantation. Study summary: Following induction with anti-thymocyte globulin, all recipients were given tacrolimus and steroids for three to four years.

Some clones are missing from TCRdb's copy, which holds only in-frame ones; the method was immunoSEQ multiplex PCR. The data contain about 130,000 clones, around 90% of them singletons. CDR1 is LNHDA, CDR2 SQIVND, per germline (reference sequence). The CDR3 loop spans 14 amino acids. Trimming took 4 bases from V and 5 from J, leaving 14 bases between them. Study results and caveats: GvH clones detected in recipient marrow included some appearing first in ileum or blood. GvH clone levels peaked in circulation, and this peak was associated with early post-transplant HvG declines.

The chain is built from TRBV19 and TRBJ1-2; D not resolved. This clonotype was obtained from a human donor who received an intestinal transplant. This sample comprised unstimulated CD4+ T cells sorted from spleen or lymph node cells, obtained before intestinal transplant. The CDR3: CASSTPPKTYGYTF. The DNA of the CDR3 is TGTGCCAGTAGTACACCCCCGAAGACGTATGGCTACACCTTC.